The next 4 T cell receptor beta chains were all read from a single sample in a study of shared clonotypes between healthy human individuals. The data were produced by immunoSEQ multiplex PCR, yet TCRdb's version contains in-frame clones alone and is incomplete. Of over a million clones listed, around 78% are singletons. Material: memory CD4+ T cells from PBMCs. Subset indicated: CD45RA-negative fraction. These receptors were collected from a man aged 18 to 30 in good health. Some clones in this sample may be carry-over from other donors' samples.

This chain links TRBV6-5 with TRBJ2-2; 8 nucleotides align to TRBD1. This CDR3 has 14 amino acids. Germline values: CDR1 MNHEY, CDR2 SVGAGI. V shed 7 bases, J shed 8 bases, and the junction held 9 bases outside the gene matches. In DNA form, the CDR3 reads TGTGCCAGCAATGACAGGGGTCATAGGGGGGAGCTGTTTTTT. This sequence encodes CASNDRGHRGELFF.

CDR3 residues: CASSFEPNSGNTIYF. Here the CDR3 DNA reads TGTGCCAGCAGCTTTGAGCCAAACTCTGGAAACACCATATATTTT. The chain has TRBV6-1 and TRBJ1-3; D is uncertain. The V end was cut by 6 bases, the J end by 0 bases, with 12 bases between. The germline CDR1 and CDR2 sequences are MNHNS and SASEGT. The CDR3 spans 15 residues.

The chain carries TRBV6-6 and TRBJ2-1; 8 nucleotides match TRBD2. CDR3 length: 16 amino acids. Germline V lookup: CDR1 MNHNY, CDR2 SVGAGI (reference sequence). V gave up 7 bases and J gave up 2 bases; unmatched junction bases: 10. CDR3 sequence (DNA): TGTGCCAGCACCCCCCTCGGGGGGGGGCCCTACAATGAGCAGTTCTTC. Amino acids: CASTPLGGGPYNEQFF.

The chain employs TRBV7-8 and TRBJ1-4; D is possibly TRBD1 (6 bases). V lost 3 bases and J lost 3, with 14 bases in between. The CDR3 spans 16 residues. Germline CDR1 reads SGHVS; CDR2 reads FQNEAQ. CDR3 sequence: CASSLGAGRANEKLFF. DNA for the CDR3: TGTGCCAGCAGCTTGGGGGCAGGGAGGGCTAATGAAAAACTGTTTTTT.